This is a list of T cell receptor beta chains from one sample in a study of healthy donors' naive CD4 and CD8 T cells. One entry per CDR3 protein results from TCRdb running MiXCR on the reads. The sample contains approximately 180,000 distinct CDR3 sequences, 74% of which appear only once. Material for sequencing was naive CD4+ and CD8+ T cells sorted from blood, pooled from several donors. All receptors come from a pool of human donors in good health; the sample pools cells from several healthy donors. Both conserved end residues are part of each CDR3. A D gene is named only where the DNA matches it firmly. A row's size may be missing; if present it is once, few, many or a size class.

v_call	clone_size	d_call	j_call	cdr3_aa	cdr3_nt
TRBV19	-	-	TRBJ1-1	CASSIGLAEAFF	TGTGCCAGTAGTATCGGGCTAGCTGAAGCTTTCTTT
TRBV19	few	-	TRBJ1-5	CASSPGPYYQPQHF	TGTGCCAGTAGTCCGGGTCCCTACTATCAGCCCCAGCATTTT
TRBV6-6	-	-	TRBJ2-1	CASTEIFGRGDSNEQFF	TGTGCCAGCACCGAGATCTTCGGGCGGGGGGACAGCAATGAGCAGTTCTTC
TRBV18	-	-	TRBJ2-2	CASSPEKQSNTGELFF	TGTGCCAGCTCACCAGAGAAACAGAGCAACACCGGGGAGCTGTTTTTT
TRBV19	-	-	TRBJ1-1	CASSPHQGMNTEAFF	TGTGCCAGTAGTCCCCATCAGGGGATGAACACTGAAGCTTTCTTT
TRBV29-1	few	-	TRBJ1-2	CSVDYGGREGYTF	TGCAGCGTTGACTATGGGGGCAGAGAGGGCTACACCTTC
TRBV20-1	-	-	TRBJ1-1	CSARGGRESHPTEAFF	TGCAGTGCTAGAGGCGGGAGGGAGAGCCATCCCACTGAAGCTTTCTTT
TRBV19	few	-	TRBJ1-1	CASSILGSSTEAFF	TGTGCCAGTAGCATCTTGGGGTCATCCACTGAAGCTTTCTTT
TRBV29-1	-	-	TRBJ1-1	CNVETAMNTEAFF	TGCAACGTCGAAACAGCTATGAACACTGAAGCTTTCTTT
TRBV19	-	-	TRBJ1-1	CASSIITVTVEGYGGDTEAFF	TGTGCCAGTAGTATTATAACGGTTACGGTGGAAGGGTACGGAGGCGACACTGAAGCTTTCTTT
TRBV15	-	TRBD2	TRBJ2-2	CATSGLAGVTGELFF	TGTGCCACCAGCGGACTAGCGGGAGTCACCGGGGAGCTGTTTTTT
TRBV10-3	few	-	TRBJ2-7	CAISDSKVATYEQYF	TGTGCCATCAGTGACTCCAAAGTCGCGACCTACGAGCAGTACTTC
TRBV29-1	-	-	TRBJ1-6	CSVVVGTNSPLHF	TGCAGCGTTGTAGTGGGCACTAATTCACCCCTCCACTTT
TRBV19	few	-	TRBJ2-7	CASSIVGASDEQYF	TGTGCCAGTAGTATAGTGGGGGCAAGCGACGAGCAGTACTTC
TRBV12-5	few	TRBD1	TRBJ1-1	CASGLASNRGNTEAFF	TGTGCTAGTGGTTTGGCGTCGAACAGGGGCAACACTGAAGCTTTCTTT
TRBV19	-	TRBD1	TRBJ1-5	CASTLRTGVESQHF	TGTGCCAGTACCTTACGGACAGGGGTGGAGTCCCAGCATTTT
TRBV20-1	-	-	TRBJ1-6	CSAQGPLGSPLHF	TGCAGTGCCCAGGGGCCCTTGGGATCACCCCTCCACTTT
TRBV29-1	once	-	TRBJ2-3	CSVEPLGVPDTQYF	TGCAGCGTCGAACCCCTGGGGGTCCCAGATACGCAGTATTTT
TRBV6-5	few	-	TRBJ2-1	CASSRPGPQSNEQFF	TGTGCCAGCAGTCGACCGGGACCCCAATCGAATGAGCAGTTCTTC
TRBV29-1	-	-	TRBJ2-5	CSVAADQETQYF	TGCAGCGTTGCGGCTGATCAAGAGACCCAGTACTTC
TRBV6-5	-	TRBD1	TRBJ2-7	CASSYEGQGTYEQYF	TGTGCCAGCAGTTACGAGGGACAGGGAACCTACGAGCAGTACTTC
TRBV6-5	-	TRBD1	TRBJ2-6	CASSYGTGEINVLTF	TGTGCCAGCAGTTATGGGACAGGGGAGATCAACGTCCTGACTTTC
TRBV19	-	-	TRBJ1-5	CASTIREQPQHF	TGTGCCAGTACCATAAGGGAACAGCCCCAGCATTTT
TRBV29-1	once	-	TRBJ1-2	CSVEGSWRDDGYTF	TGCAGCGTTGAAGGATCTTGGCGGGACGATGGCTACACCTTC
TRBV11-2	-	-	TRBJ2-6	CASTLTGPGANVLTF	TGTGCCAGCACCCTTACGGGCCCCGGGGCCAACGTCCTGACTTTC
TRBV19	-	-	TRBJ1-5	CASSIAGGSNQPQHF	TGTGCCAGTAGTATAGCGGGGGGTAGCAATCAGCCCCAGCATTTT
TRBV29-1	-	-	TRBJ2-1	CSVGRASRYNEQFF	TGCAGCGTTGGGAGGGCTAGCAGATACAATGAGCAGTTCTTC
TRBV11-1	once	-	TRBJ2-5	CASSLEGDQTQYF	TGTGCCAGCAGCTTAGAAGGGGATCAGACCCAGTACTTC
TRBV19	few	-	TRBJ2-7	CASSRTSGAAIHEQYF	TGTGCCAGTAGTAGGACTTCAGGGGCAGCAATACACGAGCAGTACTTC
TRBV11-1	-	-	TRBJ1-2	CASSLSLSGGYTF	TGTGCCAGCAGCTTAAGTCTCTCGGGGGGCTACACCTTC
TRBV7-8	-	TRBD2	TRBJ2-5	CASSLSSGDQETQYF	TGTGCCAGCAGCTTAAGTAGCGGGGACCAAGAGACCCAGTACTTC
TRBV20-1	-	TRBD2	TRBJ2-1	CSARGTSGSSYNEQFF	TGCAGTGCTAGAGGGACTAGCGGGAGCTCCTACAATGAGCAGTTCTTC
TRBV6-6	-	-	TRBJ2-1	CASTPLALGEQFF	TGTGCCAGCACACCCTTGGCGTTAGGTGAGCAGTTCTTC
TRBV4-2	-	-	TRBJ1-6	CASSQDGTWTPLHF	TGTGCCAGCAGCCAAGACGGGACTTGGACACCCCTCCACTTT
TRBV27	-	TRBD2	TRBJ2-7	CASSSPVGGGRTYEQYF	TGTGCCAGCAGTTCCCCCGTGGGTGGCGGGAGGACCTACGAGCAGTACTTC
TRBV27	-	TRBD2	TRBJ2-7	CASSSGLAGAYSYEQYF	TGTGCCAGCAGTTCGGGACTAGCGGGGGCCTACTCCTACGAGCAGTACTTC
TRBV20-1	-	-	TRBJ2-7	CSAIRQAGYEQYF	TGCAGTGCTATTCGGCAGGCAGGCTACGAGCAGTACTTC
TRBV6-5	-	-	TRBJ1-1	CASSVVGNTEAFF	TGTGCCAGCAGTGTGGTAGGGAACACTGAAGCTTTCTTT
TRBV20-1	-	-	TRBJ1-1	CRGGRDLEAFF	TGCCGGGGTGGAAGGGACCTTGAAGCTTTCTTT
TRBV29-1	-	TRBD2	TRBJ2-1	CSVEGRGLAGYNEQFF	TGCAGCGTTGAAGGACGTGGTCTAGCGGGTTACAATGAGCAGTTCTTC
TRBV14	-	-	TRBJ2-5	CASSQGFGGALETQYF	TGTGCCAGCAGCCAAGGGTTTGGGGGCGCGTTGGAGACCCAGTACTTC
TRBV5-1	few	-	TRBJ1-1	CASSGGVLNTEAFF	TGTGCCAGCAGCGGCGGGGTGTTGAACACTGAAGCTTTCTTT
TRBV20-1	-	-	TRBJ1-2	CSARVSGILGYTF	TGCAGTGCTAGAGTATCTGGCATCCTTGGCTACACCTTC
TRBV4-2	-	-	TRBJ1-1	CASSQERYTEAFF	TGCGCCAGCAGCCAAGAGCGGTACACTGAAGCTTTCTTT
TRBV10-3	-	-	TRBJ2-1	CAIKGEDFGEQFF	TGTGCCATCAAAGGTGAGGACTTCGGGGAGCAGTTCTTC
TRBV29-1	-	TRBD1	TRBJ2-3	CSVKQGTTLGTDTQYF	TGCAGCGTTAAACAGGGGACAACCCTAGGCACAGATACGCAGTATTTT
TRBV7-8	-	-	TRBJ1-5	CASSQIVPGQPQHF	TGTGCCAGCAGCCAAATTGTCCCCGGTCAGCCCCAGCATTTT
TRBV7-6	-	TRBD1	TRBJ2-1	CASSQGQGEVDEQFF	TGTGCCAGCAGCCAGGGACAGGGGGAGGTCGATGAGCAGTTCTTC
TRBV5-1	once	TRBD1	TRBJ1-2	CASGLEDRPYGYTF	TGCGCCAGCGGACTCGAGGACAGGCCTTATGGCTACACCTTC
TRBV6-2/TRBV6-3	few	-	TRBJ1-4	CASRHRTGNEKLFF	TGTGCCAGCAGGCATCGGACGGGAAATGAAAAACTGTTTTTT
TRBV19	few	-	TRBJ2-1	CASSIARYNEQFF	TGTGCCAGTAGTATTGCGAGATACAATGAGCAGTTCTTC
TRBV20-1	-	-	TRBJ1-2	CSASSSGQGYTF	TGCAGTGCTAGCTCGTCAGGGCAAGGCTACACCTTC
TRBV29-1	-	-	TRBJ2-1	CSVVIGGAGEQFF	TGCAGCGTTGTCATCGGGGGCGCGGGTGAGCAGTTCTTC
TRBV6-5	-	-	TRBJ1-1	CASSYLRRGSFPTEAFF	TGTGCCAGCAGCTACCTCCGGAGGGGAAGTTTCCCAACTGAAGCTTTCTTT
TRBV5-5	-	TRBD1	TRBJ2-5	CASSAGTAQETQYF	TGTGCCAGCAGCGCCGGGACAGCCCAAGAGACCCAGTACTTC
TRBV5-6	-	-	TRBJ2-3	CASSLEGWRLRGTDTQYF	TGTGCCAGCAGCTTGGAGGGGTGGAGGCTTCGCGGCACAGATACGCAGTATTTT
TRBV29-1	few	-	TRBJ1-2	CSVGTANYGYTF	TGCAGCGTTGGGACAGCTAACTATGGCTACACCTTC
TRBV11-2	-	-	TRBJ2-7	CASSLGPAEGFLQYF	TGTGCCAGCAGCTTAGGACCCGCCGAGGGTTTCCTGCAGTACTTC
TRBV12-3/TRBV12-4	few	-	TRBJ1-5	CASTFSSNQPQHF	TGTGCCAGCACTTTCAGTAGCAATCAGCCCCAGCATTTT